Below, 8 T cell receptor beta chains from the same sample are listed, as sequenced in a study of identical twins. Each CDR3 protein gets one entry after TCRdb re-called the 5' RACE reads with MiXCR. The sample includes about 280,000 distinct CDR3 sequences, about 8.3% of them seen just once. These same records also appear under a second study, on yellow fever vaccine responses in identical twins.

What was sequenced was memory (CD45RO+) T cells sorted from blood. The receptors derive from a woman aged 18 to 35 in good health.

This clonotype has only a few counts. This chain uses TRBV2 with TRBJ2-7, with a possible D match to TRBD2 (7 bases). The V gene lost 3 bases and the J gene lost 0 bases, with 12 bases spanning the gap. The CDR3 runs to 15 residues. The germline gives CDR1 SNHLY, CDR2 FYNNEI. CDR3 DNA: TGTGCCAGCAGTGATCGGGGGGCAACCTCCTACGAGCAGTACTTC. Protein sequence: CASSDRGATSYEQYF.

This clonotype was observed at least ten times. This chain uses TRBV15 with TRBJ1-1; unclear D gene. The CDR3 sequence is 13 residues long. Germline CDR1 LNHNV, CDR2 YYDKDF (reference sequence). V was cut by 3 bases and J by 1 base, with 6 bases left in between. The CDR3, as DNA: TGTGCCACCAGCAGGACGGGGAACACTGAAGCTTTCTTT. Protein sequence: CATSRTGNTEAFF.

The rearrangement joins TRBV28 to TRBJ2-5, with 8 bases identical to TRBD2. Trimming removed 8 bases from V and 4 bases from J; junction bases left unmatched: 9. Germline assignment: CDR1 MDHEN and CDR2 SYDVKM. The CDR3 contains 14 residues. CDR3: CASLTGGPGETQYF. CDR3 coding DNA: TGTGCCAGCTTAACGGGAGGGCCGGGAGAGACCCAGTACTTC.

The rearrangement links TRBV18 to TRBJ1-1; D is perhaps TRBD1 (6 bases). Germline loops: CDR1 KGHSH, CDR2 LQKENI. V lost 3 bases and J 1 base, leaving 12 bases between the germline ends. The CDR3 length is 15 residues. CDR3 region: CASSPQGKGNTEAFF. For the CDR3, the DNA is TGTGCCAGCTCACCCCAGGGGAAGGGGAACACTGAAGCTTTCTTT.

The chain joins TRBV6-4 to TRBJ2-2, with 9 bases lining up with TRBD2. After removal of 6 bases from V and 5 bases from J, the junction contained 4 bases not matched to a gene. This CDR3 comprises 14 residues. CDR1 is MRHNA and CDR2 is SNTAGT in the germline V gene. The CDR3 protein is CASSASGGTGELFF. The DNA of the CDR3 is TGTGCCAGCAGCGCAAGCGGGGGGACCGGGGAGCTGTTTTTT.

The V and J genes are TRBV5-7 and TRBJ2-2, with D uncertain. TRBV5-7 is reported as an ORF; its role is uncertain. The CDR3 is 16 residues long. The V gene lost 2 bases and the J gene lost 4 bases, with 15 bases spanning the gap. Written as DNA, the CDR3 is TGTGCCAGCAGCTTAGTACTGACTTATTCCACCGGGGAGCTGTTTTTT. This gives the protein CASSLVLTYSTGELFF.

The chain links TRBV20-1 to TRBJ2-5, with TRBD2 matching over 10 bases. The CDR3 spans 18 residues. The germline V gene encodes CDR1 DFQATT and CDR2 SNEGSKA (reference sequence). The trim removed 0 bases at V and 4 bases at J, leaving 14 bases unmatched. The CDR3 loop is CSARDEETSGLSGETQYF. The CDR3 bases are TGCAGTGCTAGAGATGAGGAGACTAGCGGGTTAAGCGGAGAGACCCAGTACTTC.

This clonotype was seen only a few times. The chain uses TRBV24-1 and TRBJ2-3; no firm D call. The CDR3 spans 13 residues. CDR1 is KGHDR and CDR2 is SFDVKD in the germline V gene. V lost 4 bases, J lost 6 bases, and 10 bases lay in between. CDR3 in DNA: TGTGCCACCAGTGAGTCAGTGGTTGATACGCAGTATTTT. This encodes CATSESVVDTQYF.